A single sample is the source of the 2 T cell receptor beta chains below, sequenced in a study of response to subunit inactivated influenza vaccine. MiXCR, run by TCRdb on the RT-PCR reads, gives a single entry per CDR3 protein. The sample has about 830,000 distinct CDR3 sequences, approximately 17% seen once. The sequenced sample was PBMCs from blood, obtained more than 4 days after vaccination. These receptors originate from a man aged 45-65 years who received an inactivated influenza vaccine.

CDR3 bases: TGTGCCAGCAGTTTAGCCCCAATGCGTGGCTACACCTTC. Translation: CASSLAPMRGYTF. The genes are TRBV27 and TRBJ1-2; D is unresolved. CDR1 is MNHEY and CDR2 is SMNVEV in the germline V gene (reference sequence). V dropped 2 bases and J dropped 7 bases, with 11 bases sitting between them. The CDR3 contains 13 residues.

This chain connects TRBV6-5 to TRBJ2-7; the match to TRBD2 covers 7 bases. CDR3 size: 15 residues. J lost 4 bases, V lost 2 bases, and 8 bases had no gene match. CDR1 and CDR2 (germline): MNHEY, SVGAGI. In nucleotides, the CDR3 is TGTGCCAGCAGTTACCTATCTAGCGGAGCGTACGAGCAGTACTTC. Translating it yields CASSYLSSGAYEQYF.